The clone carrying this T cell receptor (beta chain) turned up a few times. Its target is not known. This entry belongs to a study of T cells after yellow fever vaccination. Germline-derived CDR1 and CDR2 are SGHAT and FQNNGV. This CDR3 is built from 18 residues. The V and J ends lost 5 bases and 0 bases, in that order; junction bases with no gene match: 12. Study findings and constraints: It was the secondary response that reached its peak faster, day 5 versus 15, but it was weaker. Abundant clonotypes from the bulk population could get into FACS-sorted repertoires as contaminants. Reappearance after the booster was seen for most primary-vaccination clones, at 95% to 97% CD4 and roughly 90% CD8.

Universal primer sites and UMIs were introduced during 5'RACE template-switching synthesis of TCR cDNA. TCRdb redid the calling of the 5' RACE reads with MiXCR, one entry per CDR3 protein. The data show roughly 520,000 distinct CDR3 sequences, roughly a fifth seen once. This sequence joins TRBV11-2 and TRBJ2-1; 8 bases are shared with TRBD2. The sample in question was PBMCs, obtained around 3 weeks after the first yellow fever vaccination. The sequence was obtained from a man aged 18 to 29 who received the YFV17D yellow fever vaccine. The CDR3 coding sequence is TGTGCCAGCAGCCTCTTCCTCGGGGGGGCAAGCTCCTACAATGAGCAGTTCTTC. Its protein product is CASSLFLGGASSYNEQFF.